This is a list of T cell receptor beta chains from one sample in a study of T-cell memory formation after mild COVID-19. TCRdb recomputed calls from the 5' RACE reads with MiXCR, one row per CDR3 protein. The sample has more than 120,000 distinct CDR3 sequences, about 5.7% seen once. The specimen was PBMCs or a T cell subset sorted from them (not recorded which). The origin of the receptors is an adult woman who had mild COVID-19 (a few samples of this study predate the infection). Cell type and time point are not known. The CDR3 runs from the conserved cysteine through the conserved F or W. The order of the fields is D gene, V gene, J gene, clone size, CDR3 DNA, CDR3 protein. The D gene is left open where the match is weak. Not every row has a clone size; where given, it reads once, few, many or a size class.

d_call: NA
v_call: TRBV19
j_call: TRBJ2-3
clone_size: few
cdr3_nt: TGTGCCAGTAGTACTACCGGGGGCACAGATACGCAGTATTTT
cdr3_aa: CASSTTGGTDTQYF

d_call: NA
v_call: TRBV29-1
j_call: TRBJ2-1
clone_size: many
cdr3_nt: TGCAGCGTTGAAGATTCTCCGGCCAGCTCCTACAATGAGCAGTTCTTC
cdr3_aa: CSVEDSPASSYNEQFF

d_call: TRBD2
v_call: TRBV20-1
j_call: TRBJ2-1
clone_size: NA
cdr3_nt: TGCAGTGCCCCTAGACTAGCGGGATTTATAAATGAGCAGTTCTTC
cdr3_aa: CSAPRLAGFINEQFF

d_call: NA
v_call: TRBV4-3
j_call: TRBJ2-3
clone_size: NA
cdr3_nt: TGCGCCAGCAGCCAAGTGGGCGGCCCAGATACGCAGTATTTT
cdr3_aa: CASSQVGGPDTQYF

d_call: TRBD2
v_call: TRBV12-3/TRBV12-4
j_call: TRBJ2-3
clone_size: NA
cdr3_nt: TGTGCCAGCAGTCCTCGGACTAGCGGGATCCCCTCGGCCGGTACGCAGTATTTT
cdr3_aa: CASSPRTSGIPSAGTQYF

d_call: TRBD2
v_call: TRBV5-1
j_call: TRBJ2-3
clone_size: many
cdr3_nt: TGCGCCAGCAGCGCGACTAGCGGCACAGATACGCAGTATTTT
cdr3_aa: CASSATSGTDTQYF

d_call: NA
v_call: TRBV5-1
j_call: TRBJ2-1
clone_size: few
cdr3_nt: TGCGCCAGCAGCTTGGACACCGTGAACAATGAGCAGTTCTTC
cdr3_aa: CASSLDTVNNEQFF

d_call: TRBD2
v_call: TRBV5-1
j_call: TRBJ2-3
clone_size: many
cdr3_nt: TGCGCCAGCAGCATTGGGACTAGCGGGAGAGATACGCAGTATTTT
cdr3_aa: CASSIGTSGRDTQYF

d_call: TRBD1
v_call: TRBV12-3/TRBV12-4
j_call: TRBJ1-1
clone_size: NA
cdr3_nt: TGTGCCAGCAGTTCAGGACAGGGAGGGGACACTGAAGCTTTCTTT
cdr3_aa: CASSSGQGGDTEAFF

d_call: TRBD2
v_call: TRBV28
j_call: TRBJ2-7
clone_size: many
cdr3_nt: TGTGCCAGCAGTTTCCAGGGAGGGTCCTACGAGCAGTACTTC
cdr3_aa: CASSFQGGSYEQYF

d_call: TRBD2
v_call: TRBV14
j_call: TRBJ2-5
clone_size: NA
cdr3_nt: TGTGCCAGCAGCCATCCCGGGACTAGCCATGTCTACCAAGAGACCCAGTACTTC
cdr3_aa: CASSHPGTSHVYQETQYF

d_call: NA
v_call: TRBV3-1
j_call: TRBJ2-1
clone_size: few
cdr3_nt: TGTGCCAGCAGCCAAACTAGGGAGCAGTTCTTC
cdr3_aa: CASSQTREQFF

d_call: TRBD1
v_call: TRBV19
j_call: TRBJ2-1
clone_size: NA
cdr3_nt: TGTGCCACCATGGGGACAGGGAAGATAGATGAGCAGTTCTTC
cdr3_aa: CATMGTGKIDEQFF

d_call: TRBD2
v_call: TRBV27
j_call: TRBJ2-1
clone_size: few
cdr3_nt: TGTGCCAGCGCCACTAGCGGGGGGTCGAGCTCCTACAATGAGCAGTTCTTC
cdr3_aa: CASATSGGSSSYNEQFF